This is a list of T cell receptor beta chains from one sample in a study of blood T cells in healthy people across ages. TCRdb re-analysed the 5' RACE reads in MiXCR, keeping a single row per CDR3 protein. The repertoire holds more than 650,000 distinct CDR3 sequences, with roughly 53% as singletons. Sequenced input: blood. The receptors were sampled from an elderly man in good health. The CDR3 runs from the conserved cysteine through the conserved F or W. Each record gives: D gene, J gene, V gene, clone size, CDR3 DNA, CDR3 protein. The D gene is left open where the match is weak. Clone size is not always given. Where it is, it says once, few, many or a class for expanded clones.

NA,TRBJ2-1,TRBV6-5,few,TGTGCCAGCGGAGGTGCGGGCCTGGGCTACAATGAGCAGTTCTTC,CASGGAGLGYNEQFF
NA,TRBJ2-5,TRBV5-6,few,TGTGCCAGCAGCTTGAGGTCACCCGCTGGGGGCGAGACCCAGTACTTC,CASSLRSPAGGETQYF
NA,TRBJ2-5,TRBV5-1,NA,TGCGCCAGCAGCTTGGTTGGCAGGGGGGTCCAAGAGACCCAGTACTTC,CASSLVGRGVQETQYF
NA,TRBJ2-7,TRBV15,NA,TGTGCCACCAGCAGAGTGAGGGACTTCCCCTACGAGCAGTACTTC,CATSRVRDFPYEQYF
NA,TRBJ2-5,TRBV6-6,NA,TGTGCCAGCAGTTACGCGGAGGGTGCCGGGACCCAGTACTTC,CASSYAEGAGTQYF
TRBD2,TRBJ2-7,TRBV27,NA,TGTGCCAGCAGTTTCCTCTCTAGCGGGAGCTCCTACGAGCAGTACTTC,CASSFLSSGSSYEQYF
NA,TRBJ1-5,TRBV7-2,NA,TGTGCCAGCAGCTTGTCTAGGGGCCCCAATCAGCCCCAGCATTTT,CASSLSRGPNQPQHF
NA,TRBJ2-5,TRBV7-2,few,TGTGCCAGCAGCTTAGATGAGGCCACCCAAGAGACCCAGTACTTC,CASSLDEATQETQYF
TRBD2,TRBJ2-7,TRBV7-2,NA,TGTGCCAGCATTGAGGGAGGGCCGGTGGGGGAGCGGTACTTC,CASIEGGPVGERYF
TRBD1,TRBJ2-5,TRBV28,NA,TGTGCCAGCAGTTTTTCTGGGACAGGGTGGGGAGAGACCCAGTACTTC,CASSFSGTGWGETQYF
TRBD2,TRBJ2-7,TRBV7-2,few,TGTGCCAGCAGCTTGACTAGCAGGTCCTACGAGCAGTACTTC,CASSLTSRSYEQYF
NA,TRBJ2-4,TRBV12-3/TRBV12-4,NA,TGTGCCAGCAGTTTTCTGAGCAGGGAGAAAAACATTCAGTACTTC,CASSFLSREKNIQYF
NA,TRBJ2-3,TRBV3-1,NA,TGTGCCAGCAGCCCCGGACAGCACAGATACGCGTATTTT,CASSPGQHRYAYF
NA,TRBJ1-2,TRBV5-5,NA,TGTGCCAGCAGCTTGGAGGCACACGCTAACTATGGCTACACCTTC,CASSLEAHANYGYTF
NA,TRBJ1-2,TRBV15,NA,TGTGCCACCAGCAGATACCAGGACGCTAACTATGGCTACACCTTC,CATSRYQDANYGYTF